This T cell receptor beta chain was sequenced in a study of tumor and adjacent non-tumor tissue in lung cancer listed by TCRdb under 2018. Notes on the research overall: Of the cohort, eleven to twelve patients had adenocarcinoma, 2 had squamous cell carcinoma and 1 had small cell lung cancer. Sequencing produced 130 million or so productive TCRbeta reads in total, an average of approximately 3.9 million reads per sample. Some 31 paired specimens, one tumor and one normal lung sample per patient, were profiled by TCRbeta CDR3 sequencing. The approximately 15 enrolled patients, of whom approximately ten were men and 5 were women, were aged about 30 to 80 years and were diagnosed with TNM stage I to III disease. The study compared bulk TCRbeta repertoires between lung tumor tissue and matched distant non-tumor lung tissue from 15 lung cancer patients. Broader findings and caveats from the paper: Peripheral blood was not sequenced, so blood TCRbeta repertoires in these lung cancer patients were not examined. Tumor tissue showed significantly higher TCR diversity (inverse Simpson) than normal lung tissue, at around 450 vs 150 (P = 0.0075, Mann-Whitney U test). Only about 15 patients were in the cohort, and the authors stated that larger samples and more detailed clinical data are needed. The sequencing platform is not named in the methods, and unique molecular identifiers are not mentioned. The top 100 clones accounted for a significantly larger cumulative portion of the repertoire in normal lung than in tumor tissue. Younger patients had significantly higher TCR diversity, and higher tumor TCR diversity was associated with shorter overall and disease-free survival.

Preparation of the library involved multiplex PCR. The reads were generated on an Illumina HiSeq 2500. TCRbeta libraries were built by three rounds of nested PCR using primers (Table S4), following protocols modified from ARM-PCR. Before sequencing, PCR products of 200-500 bp were cut from the gel and purified using the QIAquick gel extraction kit. Processing in the source paper ran as follows. Trimmomatic was used to clean the reads, FLASH merged the cleaned reads into complete CDR3 sequences, and MiTCR assigned the sequences to V(D)J germline segments. Clonal diversity was computed as the inverse Simpson's index with VDJtools. In-frame sequences lacking a premature stop codon were counted as productive reads. The raw public data were reprocessed by TCRdb itself: fastp quality trimming at Q25, MiXCR clonotype calling, in-frame beta chains only. For every CDR3 protein sequence, its rows merge into one entry that carries the most common genes and DNA. These V and J calls rely on TCRdb rather than the paper's analysis. Present in this sample are roughly 200,000 distinct CDR3 sequences, about 76% of which were seen just once. The ten largest clonotypes hold approximately 26% of the sample.

RNA was isolated from bulk, unsorted tissue, and RNA quality was assessed with a NanoDrop ND-1000 and an Agilent 2100. The donors were newly diagnosed lung cancer patients admitted for thoracic surgery in China from August to November 2014 who had not received prior chemotherapy. Patients with previous radiotherapy or chemotherapy, or with another concurrent cancer, were excluded from the study. Surgical tissue pieces of roughly 1-2.2 cm3 were preserved in RNAlater solution and were kept at -80 degrees C until use. As regards this clonotype: Its antigen is still unknown. The junction does not match germline at one end; this may be a read error.

The sequenced sample was lung tumor tissue. The sequence was obtained from a man in his 60s with non-small cell lung cancer.

The CDR3 region: CASSQVLSRTPDYGYTF. The sequence in DNA is TGCGCCAGCAGCCAAGTGCTTTCCAGGACTCCCGACTATGGTTACACCTTC. This receptor chain uses TRBV4-3 and TRBJ1-2, with the identity of the D gene unclear. From cysteine to phenylalanine, the CDR3 is 17 amino acids long. Only the CDR3 region is kept as DNA, spanning 51 bases read in frame from base 1. CDR1 LGHNA and CDR2 YSLEER are derived from the germline V gene.